This passage covers 28 T cell receptor beta chains from one sample sequenced in a study of CD8+ T cells in alopecia areata. As the sequencing template, cDNA was produced by extracting RNA and reverse transcribing it. Some clones are missing from TCRdb's copy, which holds only in-frame ones; the method was immunoSEQ multiplex PCR. The sample carries about 210,000 clones, roughly 64% recorded once. Treatment noted: oral pan-JAK inhibitor, 5-10 mg twice daily. This material consisted of CD4+ T cells sorted from blood, taken at week 4, from a patient treated with tofacitinib. The receptors stem from a human donor with alopecia areata.

There are a few counts of this clone. This rearrangement joins TRBV19 to TRBJ2-1, with D possibly being TRBD1 or TRBD2 (5 bases each). The CDR3 runs to 13 residues. Germline CDR1 and CDR2: LNHDA and SQIVND (reference sequence). V was shortened by 6 bases and J by 8 bases, with 14 bases between the two germline ends. CDR3 protein: CASSSGDRYEQFF. The CDR3 coding sequence is TGTGCCAGTAGCTCCGGGGACCGGTATGAGCAGTTCTTC.

V is TRBV9 and J is TRBJ2-5; 13 positions agree with TRBD2. The CDR3 is 15 residues long. Germline loops: CDR1 SGDLS, CDR2 YYNGEE. V dropped 0 bases and J dropped 7; count of bases not matched to a gene: 3. As DNA, the CDR3 is TGTGCCAGCAGCGTAGGACTAGCGGGGGGCAGGACCCAGTACTTC. Its protein product is CASSVGLAGGRTQYF.

The chain combines TRBV29-1 with TRBJ1-5; TRBD1 is a possible D gene (6 bases). From germline, CDR1 is SQVTM and CDR2 ANQGSEA. The CDR3 is made up of 13 amino acids. The germline V and J ends were trimmed by 3 bases and 7 bases, with 13 bases remaining between them. The CDR3 DNA sequence: TGCAGCGTTGACAGGGGAAAGTACCAGCCCCAGCATTTT. Protein sequence: CSVDRGKYQPQHF.

The rearrangement uses TRBV5-6 and TRBJ2-3, with D perhaps matching TRBD1 (5 bases). Per germline, CDR1 SGHDT and CDR2 YYEEEE. The CDR3 covers 13 residues. Between the trimmed V and J ends, which lost 3 bases and 3 bases, there was a span of 8 bases. CDR3 sequence: CASSYDRTDTQYF. DNA for the CDR3: TGTGCCAGCAGCTACGACAGAACAGATACGCAGTATTTT.

The genes are TRBV2 and TRBJ2-1; possible D gene TRBD2, 6 bases. The germline V and J ends were trimmed by 4 bases and 0 bases, with 10 bases remaining between them. The CDR3 is 15 amino acids. Germline CDR1 is SNHLY and CDR2 is FYNNEI. CDR3 nucleotide sequence: TGTGCCAGCAGTGCGGGGGTGAGCTCCTACAATGAGCAGTTCTTC. Encoded protein: CASSAGVSSYNEQFF.

This clone was counted a single time. The genes are TRBV19 and TRBJ2-2; D might be TRBD1 or TRBD2, each matching 5 bases. V was cut by 7 bases and J by 2 bases, with 14 bases left in between. The CDR3 sequence is 15 residues long. Germline CDR1 and CDR2: LNHDA and SQIVND (reference sequence). CDR3 loop: CASTSIGANTGELFF. The CDR3 coding sequence is TGTGCCAGTACCTCGATCGGGGCCAACACCGGGGAGCTGTTTTTT.

The chain joins TRBV6-5 to TRBJ2-3; D is unclear. The V end was cut by 2 bases, the J end by 4 bases, with 13 bases between. This CDR3 is built from 15 residues. CDR1 is MNHEY and CDR2 is SVGAGI in the germline V gene. In nucleotides, the CDR3 is TGTGCCAGCAGTTACAAAGGCCGGGCGCCAGATACGCAGTATTTT. This sequence encodes CASSYKGRAPDTQYF.

The chain combines TRBV29-1 with TRBJ2-5; D is possibly TRBD1 (6 bases). This CDR3 spans 13 amino acids. Germline V gene sequence: CDR1 SQVTM, CDR2 ANQGSEA. Trimming pared 3 bases from V and 1 base from J, leaving 9 bases between. The CDR3 loop is CSVDQGTQETQYF. The CDR3, as DNA: TGCAGCGTTGATCAGGGGACCCAAGAGACCCAGTACTTC. The entire variable domain, with the rest obtained from reference TRBV29-1 and TRBJ2-5, is as follows: SAVISQKPSRDICQRGTSLTIQCQVDSQVTMMFWYRQQPGQSLTLIATANQGSEATYESGFVIDKFPISRPNLTFSTLTVSNMSPEDSSIYLCSVDQGTQETQYFGPGTRLLVL.

The chain links TRBV23-1 to TRBJ1-1; 9 bases are a match to TRBD1. TRBV23-1 is noted as an ORF with a role that remains uncertain. The CDR3 is 14 amino acids. Trimming cost V 6 bases and J 1 base; bases outside gene matches: 3. In DNA, the CDR3 is TGCGCCAGCAGCCGGGGACAGGGGAACACTGAAGCTTTCTTT. It translates to CASSRGQGNTEAFF.

This chain links TRBV5-6 with TRBJ2-7; TRBD1 or TRBD2 may be the D gene (5 bases each). Trimming stripped 4 bases from V and 1 base from J, with 15 bases between. The CDR3 extends over 15 amino acids. Germline lookup yields CDR1 SGHDT and CDR2 YYEEEE. CDR3 protein: CASSVPGRRSYEQYF. CDR3 DNA sequence: TGTGCCAGCAGCGTTCCGGGACGGAGATCCTACGAGCAGTACTTC.

The chain carries TRBV6-6 and TRBJ1-1, with D possibly TRBD1 on 5 matching bases. CDR1 MNHNY and CDR2 SVGAGI come from the germline V gene (reference sequence). Between the trimmed V and J ends, which lost 5 bases and 7 bases, there was a span of 11 bases. This CDR3 is 12 amino acids long. The CDR3 here is CASSPGQGEAFF. The CDR3 region has the DNA TGTGCCAGCAGTCCAGGGCAAGGTGAAGCTTTCTTT.

The gene calls are TRBV6-5 and TRBJ1-3; possibly TRBD1 for D (6 bases). This CDR3 has 15 amino acids. Germline CDR1 is MNHEY and CDR2 is SVGAGI. The ends were cut back, 5 bases at V and 7 bases at J, with 18 bases in the middle. This CDR3 reads CASSPTTWGANTIYF. The CDR3 DNA is TGTGCCAGCAGTCCGACGACGTGGGGGGCGAACACCATATATTTT.

The J gene is TRBJ2-7, the V gene TRBV28; the D gene is possibly TRBD1 (6 bases). The CDR3 spans 13 residues. Per the germline V gene, CDR1 is MDHEN and CDR2 is SYDVKM. V lost 6 bases to trimming and J lost 7 bases, with 16 bases between them. CDR3 region: CASSNPDSSEQYF. Here the CDR3 DNA reads TGTGCCAGCAGCAACCCGGACAGCTCAGAGCAGTACTTC.

The chain carries TRBV6-5 and TRBJ2-3; D might be TRBD1 (6 bases). The CDR3 consists of 13 residues. Germline CDR1 MNHEY, CDR2 SVGAGI. Trimming cost V 6 bases and J 8 bases, with 15 bases left between them. CDR3 nucleotide sequence: TGTGCCAGCAGCGACAGTGCAGGGGTTACGCAGTATTTT. Translating gives CASSDSAGVTQYF.

The chain employs TRBV29-1 and TRBJ1-5, with D tentatively TRBD1 (5 bases). In germline, CDR1 is SQVTM, CDR2 ANQGSEA. V gave up 7 bases and J gave up 4 bases, with 20 bases separating them. There are 15 residues in the CDR3. DNA for the CDR3: TGCAGCGCCACCATTGGGGGGGGAAGAAATCAGCCCCAGCATTTT. Encoded protein: CSATIGGGRNQPQHF.

The chain recombines TRBV18 with TRBJ2-5; D might be TRBD1 or TRBD2, each matching 5 bases. From germline, CDR1 is KGHSH and CDR2 LQKENI. The germline V and J ends were trimmed by 9 bases and 4 bases, with 21 bases remaining between them. This CDR3 has 15 residues. The CDR3 coding sequence is TGTGCCAGTGACGGCCTCTCGAGGGGCCGAGAGACCCAGTACTTC. It encodes CASDGLSRGRETQYF. Complete variable domain (other parts from reference TRBV18 and TRBJ2-5): NAGVMQNPRHLVRRRGQEARLRCSPMKGHSHVYWYRQLPEEGLKFMVYLQKENIIDESGMPKERFSAEFPKEGPSILRIQQVVRGDSAAYFCASDGLSRGRETQYFGPGTRLLVL.

V and J are TRBV30 and TRBJ1-1; the D is unclear. From germline, CDR1 is GTSNPN and CDR2 SVGIG (reference sequence). The CDR3 length is 14 residues. V lost 1 base to trimming and J lost 5 bases, with 14 bases between them. The CDR3 is CAWSGGGSRTEAFF. CDR3 DNA sequence: TGTGCCTGGAGTGGCGGAGGGAGTAGGACTGAAGCTTTCTTT.

The chain has TRBV21-1 and TRBJ2-5; the table names TRBD1, a call not compared with the DNA. TRBV21-1 corresponds to a pseudogene. The CDR3 has 12 amino acids. In nucleotides, the CDR3 is TGTGCCAGCAGCGGGGGACAGATGACCCAGTACTTC. This encodes CASSGGQMTQYF.

CDR3 sequence reads: CASTRNGLAGGRTDTQYF. DNA for the CDR3: TGCGCCAGCACCCGGAACGGACTAGCGGGGGGCCGCACAGATACGCAGTATTTT. The V and J genes are TRBV5-1 and TRBJ2-3; TRBD2 matches 14 bases. The CDR3 is made up of 18 amino acids. The V gene's germline CDR1 is SGHRS and CDR2 YFSETQ. V lost 6 bases and J lost 1; bases outside the gene matches: 10.

V gene TRBV9 combines with J gene TRBJ2-3; no definite D call. The CDR3 covers 15 residues. Trimming removed 0 bases from V and 5 bases from J, with 13 bases in between. Per the germline V gene, CDR1 is SGDLS and CDR2 is YYNGEE. In nucleotides, the CDR3 is TGTGCCAGCAGCGTAGGGACCGGGCGATTAGATACGCAGTATTTT. It encodes CASSVGTGRLDTQYF.

The sample holds a few counts of this clone. The same CDR3 arises from other DNA sequences in this sample as well. The chain carries TRBV7-2 and TRBJ1-5; D uncertain. The CDR3 is made up of 12 amino acids. V was clipped by 3 bases and J by 7 bases, with 7 bases between them. Germline V lookup: CDR1 SGHTA, CDR2 FQGNSA. Here the CDR3 DNA reads TGTGCCAGCAGCTTCCCGGGCCAGCCCCAGCATTTT. This sequence encodes CASSFPGQPQHF.

CDR3 loop: CASRAEENTGELFF. CDR3 nucleotides: TGTGCCAGCAGGGCAGAAGAGAACACCGGGGAGCTGTTTTTT. The V and J genes are TRBV2 and TRBJ2-2, with no clear D. This CDR3 is 14 amino acids long. The germline V gene encodes CDR1 SNHLY and CDR2 FYNNEI. Between the trimmed V and J ends, which lost 6 bases and 1 base, there was a span of 9 bases.

With regard to this clone: Different DNA sequences within this sample yield the same CDR3. The J gene is TRBJ1-1, the V gene TRBV29-1; D is possibly TRBD1 (6 bases). V was shortened by 5 bases and J by 1 base, with 8 bases between the two germline ends. In germline, CDR1 is SQVTM, CDR2 ANQGSEA. CDR3 length: 12 amino acids. CDR3 loop: CSVRGGNTEAFF. For the CDR3, the DNA is TGCAGCGTTAGGGGGGGGAACACTGAAGCTTTCTTT.

Notes on this clone: The same CDR3 arises from other DNA sequences in this sample as well. The V gene is TRBV30, the J gene TRBJ2-7; D unclear. Germline CDR1 is GTSNPN and CDR2 is SVGIG (reference sequence). V shed 2 bases and J shed 4 bases, with 6 bases lying between them. This CDR3 is 11 amino acids long. The CDR3 here is CAWSWGYEQYF. The CDR3, as DNA: TGTGCCTGGAGTTGGGGTTACGAGCAGTACTTC.

The sample holds a few counts of this clone. V and J are TRBV4-1 and TRBJ2-5, with TRBD2 identical over 10 bases. Germline V gene sequence: CDR1 MGHRA, CDR2 YSYEKL. The CDR3 is 16 residues long. J gave up 2 bases and V 1 base, and 4 bases lay outside the gene matches. The CDR3, as DNA: TGCGCCAGCAGCCAAGCCGAGCGGGGGGGTCAAGAGACCCAGTACTTC. Translation: CASSQAERGGQETQYF.

The chain combines TRBV2 with TRBJ1-1; D may be TRBD1 (5 bases). Per the germline V gene, CDR1 is SNHLY and CDR2 is FYNNEI. CDR3 length: 13 residues. Trimming took 4 bases from V and 8 from J, leaving 14 bases between them. The chain's CDR3 is CASSGQGSTEAFF. CDR3 nucleotide sequence: TGTGCCAGCAGTGGGCAGGGCAGCACAGAAGCTTTCTTT.

The J gene is TRBJ1-1, the V gene TRBV29-1; D is unresolved. Trimming took off 7 bases at V and 6 bases at J, with 18 bases between the two ends. The CDR3 totals 13 residues. Germline assignment: CDR1 SQVTM and CDR2 ANQGSEA. For the CDR3, the DNA is TGCAGCGCAGCGGTTGCGTCCCTGGCTGAAGCTTTCTTT. Protein sequence: CSAAVASLAEAFF.

The chain combines TRBV7-9 with TRBJ2-7; 11 nucleotides match TRBD2. Germline CDR1 is SEHNR and CDR2 is FQNEAQ (reference sequence). This CDR3 comprises 15 residues. With V trimmed by 1 base and J by 4 bases, 3 bases remained unmatched. The CDR3: CASSLVSGGDYEQYF. The CDR3 DNA reads as TGTGCCAGCAGCTTAGTTAGCGGGGGGGATTACGAGCAGTACTTC.